These 28 T cell receptor beta chains came from one sample sequenced in a study of cytomegalovirus exposure and HLA in healthy donors (dated by TCRdb to the late 2010s). The library was built by means of the immunoSEQ multiplex PCR assay. A mixture of 60 forward primers for TCR Vbeta segments and 13 reverse primers for TCR Jbeta segments was used in the multiplex PCR. As stored in TCRdb, this immuneACCESS dataset retains in-frame rearrangements with V and J assigned. A fraction of the clones does not appear; measured against another copy, unresolved V genes explain less than half of the discrepancy, and the remainder lacks a known reason. The sample table holds more than 140,000 clones, of which roughly 78% were seen once. The ten largest make up roughly 3.2% of the sample. The sequenced material came from PBMCs. All receptors come from a man between 18 and 29 years old in good health and CMV-seropositive.

This clone was observed once. V and J are TRBV2 and TRBJ1-1; D uncertain. Germline lookup yields CDR1 SNHLY and CDR2 FYNNEI. There are 14 residues in the CDR3. The V end lost 11 bases, the J end lost 2 bases, and 18 bases lay between the germline ends. The CDR3 spells CASQPTSHNTEAFF. DNA for the CDR3: TGTGCCTCCCAACCGACATCACATAACACTGAAGCTTTCTTT.

This chain joins TRBV28 and TRBJ1-1; TRBD1 might be the D (5 bases). The CDR3 spans 15 residues. CDR1 is MDHEN, CDR2 SYDVKM, per germline. With 8 bases removed from V and 3 bases from J, the gap between germline ends came to 19 bases. As DNA, the CDR3 is TGTGCCAGCGCAAGGGGTGGGGTAATGGACACTGAAGCTTTCTTT. This codes for CASARGGVMDTEAFF.

The chain is built from TRBV6-1 and TRBJ1-1; the match to TRBD1 covers 7 bases. This CDR3 has 16 amino acids. Looked up from germline, CDR1 is MNHNS and CDR2 is SASEGT. The V gene end was trimmed by 4 bases and the J gene end by 1 base; junction bases not matched to a gene: 9. This CDR3 is CASSALSGQRNTEAFF. The CDR3 region has the DNA TGTGCCAGCAGTGCGCTATCGGGACAGAGGAACACTGAAGCTTTCTTT.

This chain links TRBV9 with TRBJ2-2, with 10 positions matching TRBD1. V was clipped by 6 bases and J by 3 bases; unmatched bases: 8. The CDR3 consists of 16 residues. Looked up from germline, CDR1 is SGDLS and CDR2 is YYNGEE. The CDR3 loop reads CASNTGQGGYTGELFF. CDR3 sequence (DNA): TGTGCCAGCAACACAGGACAGGGGGGGTACACCGGGGAGCTGTTTTTT.

The V and J genes are TRBV7-2 and TRBJ2-5, with D possibly being TRBD1 (5 bases). This CDR3 comprises 13 residues. In germline, CDR1 is SGHTA, CDR2 FQGNSA. Trimming removed 2 bases from V and 5 bases from J, with 9 bases in between. DNA for the CDR3: TGTGCCAGCAGCTTAAGGGGCAGGGAGACCCAGTACTTC. It is translated as CASSLRGRETQYF.

V usage is TRBV15 and J usage is TRBJ2-7; D may be TRBD1 (5 bases). The germline CDR1 and CDR2 sequences are LNHNV and YYDKDF (reference sequence). Trimming took 0 bases from V and 2 from J, leaving 8 bases between them. The CDR3 has 14 residues. CDR3 nucleotides: TGTGCCACCAGCAGAGATGCAGGGACCTACGAGCAGTACTTC. It yields the protein CATSRDAGTYEQYF.

The chain has TRBV28 and TRBJ1-1; tentative D call: TRBD1 (6 bases). Germline CDR1 is MDHEN and CDR2 is SYDVKM. This CDR3 is built from 11 residues. The V end lost 5 bases, the J end lost 8 bases, and 9 bases lay between the germline ends. The CDR3 here is CASSPGQEAFF. The CDR3 DNA is TGTGCCAGCAGTCCTGGACAGGAAGCTTTCTTT.

The CDR3 DNA is TGTGCCAGCAGTTTAATCCCAGGGGAGAACACTGAAGCTTTCTTT. Translation gives CASSLIPGENTEAFF. This chain links TRBV28 with TRBJ1-1; TRBD1 is a possible D gene (6 bases). Germline-derived CDR1 and CDR2 are MDHEN and SYDVKM. V shed 2 bases and J shed 1 base, with 11 bases lying between them. The CDR3 has 15 amino acids.

The chain links TRBV4-1 to TRBJ2-7; TRBD2 matches 11 bases. The length of the CDR3 is 15 residues. Per the germline V gene, CDR1 is MGHRA and CDR2 is YSYEKL. J gave up 2 bases and V 4 bases, and 4 bases lay outside the gene matches. This CDR3 is CASSLTSGTTYEQYF. As DNA, the CDR3 is TGCGCCAGCAGCCTGACTAGCGGGACTACCTACGAGCAGTACTTC.

The chain carries TRBV6-1 and TRBJ1-1; no definite D call. Per germline, CDR1 MNHNS and CDR2 SASEGT. V was trimmed by 1 base and J by 10 bases, leaving 13 bases between them. The length of the CDR3 is 13 residues. CDR3 amino acids: CASSEGPGVGAFF. CDR3 nucleotides: TGTGCCAGCAGTGAAGGCCCGGGAGTAGGAGCTTTCTTT.

The chain uses TRBV5-1 and TRBJ2-5, with D uncertain. CDR1 and CDR2 from the germline V gene are SGHRS and YFSETQ. The CDR3 contains 14 residues. Trimming shortened V by 0 bases and J by 7 bases, and 13 bases separated the two germline ends. CDR3 DNA: TGCGCCAGCAGCTTGGCCTTTTCATCGGGGACCCAGTACTTC. Translated: CASSLAFSSGTQYF.

The rearrangement links TRBV6-8 to TRBJ2-1; 8 nucleotides line up with TRBD2. J lost 10 bases, V lost 10 bases, and 15 bases had no gene match. CDR1 MNHGY and CDR2 SAAAGT come from the germline V gene. This CDR3 contains 14 residues. CDR3 DNA sequence: TGTGCCACCCACCAAGGCGGGACGGGGGGGGAGCAGTTCTTC. Protein product: CATHQGGTGGEQFF.

DNA of the CDR3: TGTGCCAGCAGCCGAAAAACAGGGAGTAATGAAAAACTGTTTTTT. This sequence encodes CASSRKTGSNEKLFF. V usage is TRBV27 and J usage is TRBJ1-4; possibly TRBD1 for D (6 bases). CDR3 size: 15 residues. The germline gives CDR1 MNHEY, CDR2 SMNVEV (reference sequence). Between the trimmed V and J ends, which lost 6 bases and 4 bases, there was a span of 15 bases.

This clone occurred a few times. The chain recombines TRBV5-6 with TRBJ1-1; weak D call: TRBD1 (6 bases). The CDR3 covers 15 residues. The V end was cut by 5 bases, the J end by 3 bases, with 17 bases between. CDR1 is SGHDT, CDR2 YYEEEE, per germline. CDR3 protein: CASSIGGGLDTEAFF. Written as DNA, the CDR3 is TGTGCCAGCAGTATTGGCGGGGGGCTGGACACTGAAGCTTTCTTT.

The sample holds a few counts of this clone. The CDR3 spells CASSLTRGPNTEAFF. The CDR3 DNA reads as TGTGCCAGCAGTCTTACGAGAGGGCCTAACACTGAAGCTTTCTTT. The rearrangement links TRBV28 to TRBJ1-1, with unresolved D. Germline CDR1 is MDHEN and CDR2 is SYDVKM. This CDR3 has 15 residues. The germline V and J ends were trimmed by 5 bases and 2 bases, with 15 bases remaining between them.

The rearrangement uses TRBV10-3 and TRBJ2-7; 12 bases fit TRBD2. Trimming cost V 4 bases and J 7 bases; bases outside gene matches: 11. Germline lookup yields CDR1 ENHRY and CDR2 SYGVKD. The length of the CDR3 is 16 residues. The CDR3 protein is CAISGGSSGRAQEQYF. The CDR3 DNA reads as TGTGCCATCAGTGGAGGGTCTAGCGGGAGGGCCCAGGAGCAGTACTTC.

This chain links TRBV28 with TRBJ2-2, with a weak D call TRBD1 (6 bases). The germline V gene has CDR1 MDHEN and CDR2 SYDVKM. This CDR3 is built from 13 residues. V was shortened by 6 bases and J by 6 bases, with 11 bases between the two germline ends. CDR3 nucleotides: TGTGCCAGCAGCCCCGCAGGGGCCGGGGAGCTGTTTTTT. This sequence encodes CASSPAGAGELFF.

The V and J genes are TRBV4-1 and TRBJ2-7; D unresolved. Germline V lookup: CDR1 MGHRA, CDR2 YSYEKL. V lost 0 bases to trimming and J lost 0 bases, with 12 bases between them. The CDR3 contains 16 residues. The CDR3 spells CASSQDSLKSSYEQYF. The CDR3 DNA follows: TGCGCCAGCAGCCAAGATTCCCTAAAGAGCTCCTACGAGCAGTACTTC.

The chain carries TRBV2 and TRBJ2-3; the D gene is possibly TRBD1 (5 bases). Germline CDR1 reads SNHLY; CDR2 reads FYNNEI. V was trimmed by 4 bases and J by 2 bases, leaving 7 bases between them. The CDR3 has 13 residues. The DNA for the CDR3 is TGTGCCAGCAGTGGGGGCCCCACAGATACGCAGTATTTT. Translating gives CASSGGPTDTQYF.

V is TRBV28 and J is TRBJ1-5; 9 bases match TRBD1. Trimming cost V 2 bases and J 3 bases; bases outside gene matches: 5. This CDR3 region has 16 residues. From germline, CDR1 is MDHEN and CDR2 SYDVKM. In DNA, the CDR3 is TGTGCCAGCAGTTTACGGACAGGGGCTCCCAATCAGCCCCAGCATTTT. The encoded protein is CASSLRTGAPNQPQHF.

V and J are TRBV10-3 and TRBJ2-7; D is ambiguous. Trimming pared 2 bases from V and 0 bases from J, leaving 8 bases between. The CDR3 sequence is 14 residues long. Germline lookup yields CDR1 ENHRY and CDR2 SYGVKD. CDR3 in amino acids: CAISEPRYSYEQYF. Here the CDR3 DNA reads TGTGCCATCAGTGAGCCGCGATACTCCTACGAGCAGTACTTC.

The chain employs TRBV27 and TRBJ2-7; D is perhaps TRBD2 (6 bases). This CDR3 region has 14 residues. The V gene's germline CDR1 is MNHEY and CDR2 SMNVEV (reference sequence). Deletions cut 4 bases from V and 3 bases from J, with 13 bases between. The CDR3 DNA reads as TGTGCCAGCAGTTCCCTCTCGGGGGACTACGAGCAGTACTTC. This translates into CASSSLSGDYEQYF.

The J gene is TRBJ2-4, the V gene TRBV5-4; D is perhaps TRBD2 (5 bases). The CDR3 consists of 17 residues. Germline-derived CDR1 and CDR2 are SGHNT and YYREEE (reference sequence). The ends were cut back, 5 bases at V and 0 bases at J, with 18 bases in the middle. CDR3 loop: CASSEEDPKLAKNIQYF. CDR3 bases: TGTGCCAGCAGTGAGGAGGACCCCAAACTAGCCAAAAACATTCAGTACTTC.

This chain links TRBV2 with TRBJ2-7, with 8 positions matching TRBD1. Germline CDR1 SNHLY, CDR2 FYNNEI. CDR3 length equals 16 residues. V was pared by 7 bases and J by 4 bases, with 15 bases of the junction left unmatched. The CDR3, as DNA: TGTGCCAGCATTGGATCTGGGGGACAGGTCAGGTACGAGCAGTACTTC. It yields the protein CASIGSGGQVRYEQYF.

The chain is built from TRBV29-1 and TRBJ2-7, with 9 bases identical to TRBD1. Looked up from germline, CDR1 is SQVTM and CDR2 is ANQGSEA. CDR3 length: 13 residues. J lost 7 bases, V lost 3 bases, and 7 bases had no gene match. The CDR3 here is CSVDPQGAREQYF. In DNA, the CDR3 is TGCAGCGTTGATCCACAGGGGGCGCGGGAGCAGTACTTC.

The CDR3 loop reads CASSSQGGETQYF. Written as DNA, the CDR3 is TGCGCCAGCAGTTCACAGGGGGGGGAGACCCAGTACTTC. This rearrangement joins TRBV5-1 to TRBJ2-5; maybe TRBD1 (8 bases). The CDR3 spans 13 residues. The V and J ends lost 5 bases and 5 bases respectively, with 13 bases between them. In germline, CDR1 is SGHRS, CDR2 YFSETQ. Full variable domain (remainder filled in from reference TRBV5-1 and TRBJ2-5): KAGVTQTPRYLIKTRGQQVTLSCSPISGHRSVSWYQQTPGQGLQFLFEYFSETQRNKGNFPGRFSGRQFSNSRSEMNVSTLELGDSALYLCASSSQGGETQYFGPGTRLLVL.

The J gene is TRBJ1-1, the V gene TRBV28; D gene unclear. The ends were cut back, 6 bases at V and 0 bases at J, with 11 bases in the middle. The germline V gene has CDR1 MDHEN and CDR2 SYDVKM. This CDR3 has 14 residues. The CDR3 spells CASSLTALNTEAFF. For the CDR3, the DNA is TGTGCCAGCAGCCTTACAGCCCTGAACACTGAAGCTTTCTTT.

The chain links TRBV4-1 to TRBJ2-5; no clear D. V lost 1 base, J lost 4 bases, and 10 bases lay in between. The CDR3 totals 14 residues. The germline CDR1 and CDR2 sequences are MGHRA and YSYEKL. CDR3 protein: CASSQGALGETQYF. CDR3 sequence (DNA): TGCGCCAGCAGCCAAGGAGCGCTAGGAGAGACCCAGTACTTC.